A single sample gave rise to the 27 T cell receptor beta chains below, sequenced in a study of cytomegalovirus exposure and HLA in healthy donors. Primers included in the PCR were 60 Vbeta and 13 Jbeta primers. Produced via immunoSEQ multiplex PCR; TCRdb's table is partial and in-frame only. The table lists some 150,000 clones, around 80% of them singletons. Input material: PBMCs. The origin of the receptors is a man younger than 45 in good health and CMV-seronegative.

The chain combines TRBV6-1 with TRBJ1-2; D is uncertain. Per germline, CDR1 MNHNS and CDR2 SASEGT. V was pared by 1 base and J by 4 bases, with 7 bases between. CDR3 size: 13 residues. The CDR3 here is CASSEGGVYGYTF. For the CDR3, the DNA is TGTGCCAGCAGTGAAGGAGGCGTCTATGGCTACACCTTC.

The chain's CDR3 is CASSLDTSGNTIYF. CDR3 in DNA: TGTGCCAGCAGTTTGGACACCTCTGGAAACACCATATATTTT. The chain recombines TRBV28 with TRBJ1-3; possibly TRBD1 for D (5 bases). The CDR3 consists of 14 residues. V lost 3 bases and J lost 0, with 6 bases in between. CDR1 MDHEN and CDR2 SYDVKM come from the germline V gene.

The V gene is TRBV9, the J gene TRBJ1-1; 7 positions match TRBD1. The germline gives CDR1 SGDLS, CDR2 YYNGEE. V was clipped by 0 bases and J by 4 bases; unmatched bases: 3. This CDR3 is built from 14 residues. The CDR3 region has the DNA TGTGCCAGCAGCGTAGCCCCAGGGGGCACTGAAGCTTTCTTT. Residues: CASSVAPGGTEAFF.

The chain couples TRBV9 to TRBJ2-1; D remains ambiguous. V lost 4 bases, J lost 10 bases, and 9 bases lay in between. The length of the CDR3 is 11 residues. Germline lookup yields CDR1 SGDLS and CDR2 YYNGEE. CDR3 amino acids: CASSSPGEQFF. The DNA of the CDR3 is TGTGCCAGCAGCTCCCCCGGGGAGCAGTTCTTC. Based on the CDR3 plus reference TRBV9 and TRBJ2-1, the full variable domain is DSGVTQTPKHLITATGQRVTLRCSPRSGDLSVYWYQQSLDQGLQFLIQYYNGEERAKGNILERFSAQQFPDLHSELNLSSLELGDSALYFCASSSPGEQFFGPGTRLTVL.

The rearrangement links TRBV19 to TRBJ1-4, with TRBD1 as a possible D gene (5 bases). V was pared by 5 bases and J by 4 bases, with 8 bases between. CDR3 length: 13 residues. Germline CDR1 LNHDA, CDR2 SQIVND (reference sequence). CDR3 sequence (DNA): TGTGCCAGTAGTCGGGGGATTAATGAAAAACTGTTTTTT. This codes for CASSRGINEKLFF.

The chain employs TRBV29-1 and TRBJ2-7, with 11 bases matching TRBD2. The germline V gene encodes CDR1 SQVTM and CDR2 ANQGSEA. CDR3 length: 14 amino acids. Trimming cost V 2 bases and J 1 base; bases outside gene matches: 1. The CDR3 sequence: CSVETSGGSYEQYF. DNA for the CDR3: TGCAGCGTTGAAACTAGCGGGGGTTCCTACGAGCAGTACTTC.

The V gene is TRBV6-1, the J gene TRBJ2-7; a weak D match, TRBD2 (6 bases). This CDR3 has 14 residues. The germline V gene has CDR1 MNHNS and CDR2 SASEGT. The germline V and J ends were trimmed by 7 bases and 3 bases, with 16 bases remaining between them. CDR3 sequence: CASILGPTSYEQYF. CDR3 nucleotides: TGTGCCAGCATATTAGGACCGACTAGCTACGAGCAGTACTTC.

This chain joins TRBV25-1 and TRBJ2-3; D unresolved. CDR1 MGHDK and CDR2 SYGVNS come from the germline V gene. The CDR3 is made up of 12 amino acids. With 8 bases removed from V and 2 bases from J, the gap between germline ends came to 8 bases. The CDR3 sequence: CASGQNTDTQYF. DNA of the CDR3: TGTGCCAGCGGCCAAAACACAGATACGCAGTATTTT.

The rearrangement joins TRBV19 to TRBJ1-6, with a possible D match to TRBD1 (6 bases). This CDR3 has 15 residues. Germline V gene sequence: CDR1 LNHDA, CDR2 SQIVND (reference sequence). The V gene lost 7 bases and the J gene lost 3 bases, with 13 bases spanning the gap. The CDR3 DNA reads TGTGCCAGTACCAGGGGCCAGAACTATAATTCACCCCTCCACTTT. This translates into CASTRGQNYNSPLHF.

This chain uses TRBV27 with TRBJ2-7; TRBD1 matches 8 bases. Germline loops: CDR1 MNHEY, CDR2 SMNVEV (reference sequence). The CDR3 spans 15 residues. The junction had 8 bases not matched to a gene; V was cut back by 0 bases and J by 7 bases. CDR3 bases: TGTGCCAGCAGTTTATCCGGACAGGGACGAGGGGAGCAGTACTTC. Amino acids: CASSLSGQGRGEQYF.

The chain uses TRBV28 and TRBJ1-4; D remains unclear. Trimming cost V 2 bases and J 6 bases, with 10 bases left between them. The CDR3 covers 14 residues. Germline loops: CDR1 MDHEN, CDR2 SYDVKM. CDR3 DNA sequence: TGTGCCAGCAGTTTAACGGGTTCCCATGAAAAACTGTTTTTT. Its protein product is CASSLTGSHEKLFF.

CDR3 region: CAISVTGSSGGTEAFF. DNA of the CDR3: TGTGCCATCAGTGTAACAGGTTCCTCCGGGGGGACTGAAGCTTTCTTT. V is TRBV10-3 and J is TRBJ1-1, with D possibly TRBD1 on 5 matching bases. Looked up from germline, CDR1 is ENHRY and CDR2 is SYGVKD. Trimming removed 4 bases from V and 5 bases from J, with 20 bases in between. The CDR3 covers 16 residues.

The rearrangement uses TRBV29-1 and TRBJ2-7; 9 bases are a match to TRBD1. Germline V gene sequence: CDR1 SQVTM, CDR2 ANQGSEA. The CDR3 contains 15 residues. V lost 2 bases, J lost 6 bases, and 11 bases stayed unmatched. CDR3 loop: CSVEPLTGGDSEQYF. Written as DNA, the CDR3 is TGCAGCGTTGAACCCCTGACAGGGGGAGACTCCGAGCAGTACTTC.

The J gene is TRBJ2-5, the V gene TRBV18; no definite D call. With 1 base removed from V and 1 base from J, the gap between germline ends came to 7 bases. Per germline, CDR1 KGHSH and CDR2 LQKENI. The CDR3 runs 14 residues. CDR3 bases: TGTGCCAGCTCACCACAGGCAGGCCAAGAGACCCAGTACTTC. Its protein is CASSPQAGQETQYF.

The chain employs TRBV6-1 and TRBJ2-2; TRBD1 aligns across 10 bases. J was trimmed by 9 bases and V by 6 bases; bases with no gene match: 10. CDR1 is MNHNS, CDR2 SASEGT, per germline. CDR3 size: 15 residues. CDR3 loop: CASRLDRGFSRELFF. CDR3 DNA: TGTGCCAGCAGGTTGGACAGGGGGTTTTCTAGGGAGCTGTTTTTT.

The V and J genes are TRBV4-1 and TRBJ1-4; tentatively, D is TRBD1 (5 bases). Trimming cost V 4 bases and J 6 bases, with 12 bases left between them. There are 14 residues in the CDR3. Germline V CDR1 and CDR2: MGHRA, YSYEKL. The CDR3 DNA sequence: TGCGCCAGCAGCCCGGGGGACTCGCATGAAAAACTGTTTTTT. Amino acid sequence: CASSPGDSHEKLFF.

The V call is TRBV6-5, the J call TRBJ1-1, with 7 positions matching TRBD1. Germline V gene sequence: CDR1 MNHEY, CDR2 SVGAGI. CDR3 length: 14 residues. V was pared by 6 bases and J by 1 base, with 5 bases of the junction left unmatched. Here the CDR3 reads CASSRGQKNTEAFF. The CDR3 nucleotides read TGTGCCAGCAGCCGGGGACAGAAGAACACTGAAGCTTTCTTT.

This sequence joins TRBV5-1 and TRBJ2-1; 9 nucleotides line up with TRBD2. The V gene's germline CDR1 is SGHRS and CDR2 YFSETQ. V lost 0 bases, J lost 7 bases, and 5 bases stayed unmatched. The CDR3 spans 15 residues. CDR3 sequence reads: CASSLARGGSNEQFF. In DNA, the CDR3 is TGCGCCAGCAGCTTGGCGCGGGGGGGCTCTAATGAGCAGTTCTTC.

This chain joins TRBV6-5 and TRBJ1-2; TRBD1 agrees at 7 bases. CDR1 is MNHEY and CDR2 is SVGAGI in the germline V gene. The CDR3 runs 14 residues. V lost 6 bases to trimming and J lost 5 bases; unmatched junction nucleotides: 9. The chain's CDR3 is CASSPPGTAYGYTF. The CDR3, as DNA: TGTGCCAGCAGCCCCCCCGGGACAGCGTATGGCTACACCTTC.

The J gene is TRBJ1-3, the V gene TRBV4-1, with 8 bases aligning to TRBD1. Losses at the gene ends were 4 bases for V and 4 bases for J; bases not matched to a gene: 6. This CDR3 has 15 amino acids. Germline loops: CDR1 MGHRA, CDR2 YSYEKL. CDR3 in amino acids: CASSRYTGGGNTIYF. CDR3 nucleotide sequence: TGCGCCAGCAGCCGGTACACAGGGGGAGGAAACACCATATATTTT.

The chain couples TRBV5-5 to TRBJ1-5, with 10 bases lining up with TRBD1. With V trimmed by 4 bases and J by 3 bases, 7 bases remained unmatched. CDR3 length: 16 amino acids. CDR1 and CDR2 (germline): SGHKS, YYEKEE (reference sequence). CDR3 sequence reads: CASSPSGTGVNQPQHF. CDR3 sequence (DNA): TGTGCCAGCAGCCCGAGCGGGACAGGGGTCAATCAGCCCCAGCATTTT.

J is TRBJ2-1 and V is TRBV19, with 11 bases lining up with TRBD2. The CDR3 covers 14 residues. V dropped 5 bases and J dropped 6; count of bases not matched to a gene: 3. In germline, CDR1 is LNHDA, CDR2 SQIVND (reference sequence). The DNA for the CDR3 is TGTGCCAGTAGTCGCACTAGCGGGAGCAATGAGCAGTTCTTC. This sequence encodes CASSRTSGSNEQFF.

This sequence joins TRBV9 and TRBJ1-4; 9 positions match TRBD1. V was clipped by 4 bases and J by 7 bases; unmatched bases: 8. The CDR3 extends over 15 amino acids. From germline, CDR1 is SGDLS and CDR2 YYNGEE. In DNA, the CDR3 is TGTGCCAGCAGCCCCCGACAGGGGGATTTTGAAAAACTGTTTTTT. This gives the protein CASSPRQGDFEKLFF.

This chain joins TRBV6-1 and TRBJ2-1, with 8 bases that match TRBD2. V shed 11 bases and J 2 bases; nucleotides not matched to a gene: 11. CDR1 MNHNS and CDR2 SASEGT come from the germline V gene. The CDR3 is 15 residues long. CDR3 coding DNA: TGTGCCCCTCAGACCCCACTAGCGGCCTACAATGAGCAGTTCTTC. Translated: CAPQTPLAAYNEQFF.

The chain joins TRBV15 to TRBJ2-2, with D perhaps TRBD1 (6 bases). Germline CDR1 LNHNV, CDR2 YYDKDF (reference sequence). This CDR3 is 13 amino acids long. V lost 7 bases, J lost 2 bases, and 8 bases lay in between. Here the CDR3 reads CATKDRNTGELFF. The CDR3 nucleotides are TGTGCCACCAAGGACAGAAACACCGGGGAGCTGTTTTTT.

This clone is a singleton in its sample. This chain joins TRBV6-1 and TRBJ2-2; D perhaps matches TRBD2 (5 bases). V was pared by 2 bases and J by 2 bases, with 9 bases between. CDR1 and CDR2 from the germline V gene are MNHNS and SASEGT. This CDR3 has 15 residues. The CDR3: CASSERGGNTGELFF. Here the CDR3 DNA reads TGTGCCAGCAGTGAACGAGGAGGAAACACCGGGGAGCTGTTTTTT.

DNA for the CDR3: TGTGCCAGCAGCGTATTAAACCGGGGGAGATCGGACCAAGAGACCCAGTACTTC. It is translated as CASSVLNRGRSDQETQYF. The chain couples TRBV2 to TRBJ2-5; TRBD2 is a possible D gene (6 bases). In germline, CDR1 is SNHLY, CDR2 FYNNEI. The V gene lost 6 bases and the J gene lost 0 bases, with 23 bases spanning the gap. CDR3 length equals 18 residues.